Listed below are T cell receptor beta chains from one sample, sequenced in a study of CD8+ T cells in alopecia areata. The table came from immunoSEQ multiplex PCR; TCRdb's copy has only in-frame clones and leaves some out. The data show approximately 160,000 clones, around 60% seen once. Here the sequenced sample was CD4+ T cells sorted from blood, taken at week 24, from a patient treated with tofacitinib. The receptor source for this set is a human donor with alopecia areata. Each CDR3 is given with its conserved first and last residue. Each record gives: D gene, V gene, clone size, J gene, CDR3 protein, CDR3 DNA. The D gene is left open where the match is weak. Clone size is shown for a subset of rows, as once, few, many or a class of expanded clone.

-	TRBV30	few	TRBJ2-7	CAWSVTPQATDEQYF	TGTGCCTGGAGTGTAACCCCTCAAGCCACCGACGAGCAGTACTTC
-	TRBV14	few	TRBJ1-2	CASSPGDYGYTF	TGTGCCAGCAGCCCGGGCGACTATGGCTACACCTTC
-	TRBV19	few	TRBJ2-2	CASSIANTGELFF	TGTGCCAGTAGTATAGCGAACACCGGGGAGCTGTTTTTT
-	TRBV6-5	-	TRBJ1-2	CASSFRGPPGYTF	TGTGCCAGCAGTTTTCGGGGCCCTCCTGGCTACACCTTC
-	TRBV27	-	TRBJ2-5	CASRDGHQETQYF	TGTGCCAGTCGGGACGGTCACCAAGAGACCCAGTACTTC
-	TRBV29-1	-	TRBJ2-7	CSVLRAGASYEQYF	TGCAGCGTTTTGCGAGCTGGGGCCTCCTACGAGCAGTACTTC
-	TRBV29-1	-	TRBJ1-4	CSVDGGGSEKLFF	TGCAGCGTTGATGGGGGGGGCTCTGAAAAACTGTTTTTT
TRBD1	TRBV29-1	-	TRBJ2-5	CSVRTGQETQYF	TGCAGCGTTCGGACAGGGCAAGAGACCCAGTACTTC
TRBD1	TRBV2	-	TRBJ2-5	CASRATTGGVETQYF	TGTGCCAGCAGAGCGACGACAGGGGGCGTCGAGACCCAGTACTTC
TRBD1	TRBV7-9	-	TRBJ2-7	CASSLVGGTGEYDHYF	TGTGCCAGCAGCTTAGTAGGCGGGACAGGGGAGTACGATCATTACTTC
-	TRBV5-6	-	TRBJ2-2	CASSPPTGSTGELFF	TGTGCCAGCAGCCCGCCTACAGGGTCCACCGGGGAGCTGTTTTTT
-	TRBV9	-	TRBJ1-2	CASSEGGGNGYTF	TGTGCCAGCAGCGAGGGGGGCGGAAATGGCTACACCTTC
-	TRBV29-1	-	TRBJ1-1	CSVAGDGGTEAFF	TGCAGCGTTGCCGGGGACGGAGGGACTGAAGCTTTCTTT
-	TRBV11-3	-	TRBJ2-5	CASSLNPRVETQYF	TGTGCCAGCAGCTTAAACCCCAGGGTAGAGACCCAGTACTTC
-	TRBV9	-	TRBJ2-4	CASSLDPLAKNIQYF	TGTGCCAGCAGCCTCGACCCGCTAGCCAAAAACATTCAGTACTTC
-	TRBV30	-	TRBJ2-2	CAYSGTRITGELFF	TGTGCCTATTCGGGTACTCGTATTACCGGGGAGCTGTTTTTT
-	TRBV27	-	TRBJ1-2	CASRGQSNYGYTF	TGTGCCAGCAGAGGTCAGAGTAACTATGGCTACACCTTC
TRBD1	TRBV29-1	few	TRBJ1-6	CSVGQGKNSPLHF	TGCAGCGTTGGACAGGGGAAGAATTCACCCCTCCACTTT
-	TRBV5-6	-	TRBJ2-3	CASIPLSETDTQYF	TGTGCCAGCATTCCTCTGTCGGAGACAGATACGCAGTATTTT
TRBD2	TRBV14	few	TRBJ2-5	CASSPLGEGTETQYF	TGTGCCAGCAGCCCCCTAGGGGAGGGGACAGAGACCCAGTACTTC
-	TRBV2	-	TRBJ1-6	CASSESGSYNSPLHF	TGTGCCAGCAGTGAGAGCGGGTCCTATAATTCACCCCTCCACTTT
-	TRBV29-1	few	TRBJ1-2	CSVGTGTYYGYTF	TGCAGCGTTGGGACCGGGACGTACTATGGCTACACCTTC
TRBD1	TRBV7-9	-	TRBJ1-6	CASSPNPGGSSPLHF	TGTGCCAGCAGCCCAAACCCAGGGGGAAGTTCACCCCTCCACTTT
-	TRBV5-5	-	TRBJ2-1	CASSLQGSYNEQFF	TGTGCCAGCAGCTTGCAGGGTTCCTACAATGAGCAGTTCTTC
TRBD2	TRBV29-1	-	TRBJ2-7	CSVAAGRNEQYF	TGCAGCGTTGCAGCGGGGAGAAACGAGCAGTACTTC
TRBD1	TRBV5-1	-	TRBJ1-6	CASSGGTGFNSPLHF	TGCGCCAGCAGCGGAGGGACAGGTTTTAATTCACCCCTCCACTTT
-	TRBV27	once	TRBJ1-1	CASSFGVYTEAFF	TGTGCCAGCAGTTTTGGGGTTTACACTGAAGCTTTCTTT
-	TRBV30	-	TRBJ1-2	CAWNREGGYTF	TGTGCCTGGAACAGGGAAGGTGGCTACACCTTC
TRBD2	TRBV29-1	-	TRBJ2-5	CSVEDTGGQETQYF	TGCAGCGTTGAAGATACCGGGGGGCAAGAGACCCAGTACTTC
-	TRBV5-5	-	TRBJ2-1	CASSLFLLSQNNEQFF	TGTGCCAGCAGCTTGTTTTTGCTGAGCCAGAACAATGAGCAGTTCTTC
-	TRBV5-1	-	TRBJ1-5	CASSLGGANQPQHF	TGCGCCAGCAGCTTGGGTGGAGCGAATCAGCCCCAGCATTTT
TRBD1	TRBV7-6	-	TRBJ2-5	CASSLTGLEETQYF	TGTGCCAGCAGCTTGACAGGGCTGGAAGAGACCCAGTACTTC
TRBD2	TRBV9	-	TRBJ2-2	CASSVQRGGDTGELFF	TGTGCCAGCAGCGTACAACGGGGAGGGGACACCGGGGAGCTGTTTTTT
-	TRBV6-5	-	TRBJ1-5	CASSNRVGAQPQHF	TGTGCCAGCAGTAACAGGGTTGGGGCCCAGCCCCAGCATTTT
TRBD1	TRBV19	-	TRBJ1-5	CASSVPGQVANQPQHF	TGTGCCAGTAGTGTTCCGGGACAGGTGGCCAATCAGCCCCAGCATTTT
-	TRBV11-2	-	TRBJ2-1	CASSAGLSYNEQFF	TGTGCCAGCAGCGCCGGACTTTCCTACAATGAGCAGTTCTTC
-	TRBV6-5	-	TRBJ2-4	CASSELPRNIQYF	TGTGCCAGCAGTGAACTCCCTAGGAACATTCAGTACTTC
-	TRBV30	once	TRBJ1-2	CAWSKGLYGYTF	TGTGCCTGGAGTAAGGGCCTCTATGGCTACACCTTC
-	TRBV29-1	few	TRBJ2-7	CSVEASQGLFYEQYF	TGCAGCGTTGAAGCATCGCAGGGTTTGTTCTACGAGCAGTACTTC
-	TRBV5-1	-	TRBJ2-1	CASSILSYNEQFF	TGCGCCAGCAGCATACTGTCCTACAATGAGCAGTTCTTC
TRBD1	TRBV28	-	TRBJ1-2	CASSYSTGGGYTF	TGTGCCAGCAGTTACTCGACAGGGGGAGGCTACACCTTC
TRBD1	TRBV4-2	-	TRBJ1-6	CASSPGQPDSPLHF	TGTGCCAGCAGCCCGGGACAGCCAGATTCACCCCTCCACTTT
-	TRBV6-5	-	TRBJ1-6	CASSYSPGEDSPLHF	TGTGCCAGCAGTTACTCCCCAGGGGAGGATTCACCCCTCCACTTT
-	TRBV15	-	TRBJ1-6	CATSRVGIHQSSPLHF	TGTGCCACCAGCAGAGTGGGGATTCATCAGAGTTCACCCCTCCACTTT
-	TRBV5-1	-	TRBJ1-6	CASSITGPNSPLHF	TGCGCCAGCAGCATAACAGGGCCTAATTCACCCCTCCACTTT
-	TRBV6-4	-	TRBJ2-1	CASSAAGASYNEQFF	TGTGCCAGCAGTGCTGCGGGGGCCTCCTACAATGAGCAGTTCTTC
TRBD1	TRBV7-2	few	TRBJ2-5	CASSLVAGQGAQYF	TGTGCCAGCAGCTTAGTAGCCGGACAGGGGGCCCAGTACTTC
-	TRBV6-5	-	TRBJ1-5	CASGRAGQPQHF	TGTGCCAGCGGGAGGGCAGGTCAGCCCCAGCATTTT